This T cell receptor beta chain was sequenced for a study of radiotherapy plus CTLA-4 blockade in lung cancer. Method: immunoSEQ multiplex PCR; TCRdb's copy keeps in-frame clones and lacks some. Counted here are some 110,000 clones, roughly 86% occurring once; the ten biggest clones make up about 3.3%. A word on this clone: The antigen remains undetermined.

Germline loops: CDR1 SGHNT, CDR2 YYREEE (reference sequence). The V gene lost 0 bases and the J gene lost 7 bases, with 10 bases spanning the gap. This CDR3 is built from 14 residues. Overall study findings and caveats: Early blood T cell clone dynamics reportedly forecast response best, with interferon-beta.

The sequence came from a human donor with non-small cell lung cancer that progressed on radiotherapy plus ipilimumab. Some clones in this sample may be carry-over from other donors' samples. This specimen was peripheral blood, taken from a patient treated with radiotherapy plus ipilimumab. This chain uses TRBV5-4 with TRBJ1-4, with D possibly matching TRBD1 (5 bases). The CDR3 nucleotides are TGTGCCAGCAGCTTGGATCTCGGGGGTGAAAAACTGTTTTTT. The encoded protein is CASSLDLGGEKLFF. The whole variable domain, filled in from reference TRBV5-4 and TRBJ1-4, reads ETGVTQSPTHLIKTRGQQVTLRCSSQSGHNTVSWYQQALGQGPQFIFQYYREEENGRGNFPPRFSGLQFPNYSSELNVNALELDDSALYLCASSLDLGGEKLFFGSGTQLSVL.